These 22 T cell receptor beta chains originate from one sample sequenced in a study of CD8+CD57+ T cells in acquired aplastic anemia. The sequenced patients had an expansion of CD8+CD57+ cells seen by flow cytometry. Using genomic DNA as the template, TCR beta VDJ and CDR3 profiling was carried out. TCRdb analysed the reads with MiXCR anew, one entry per CDR3 protein. The repertoire has 200,000 to 300,000 distinct CDR3 sequences, approximately 80% of them found once; the top ten carry 35% to 50%. The material sequenced was sorted CD4+, CD8+, or CD8+CD57+ T cells (not recorded which) from PBMCs. The receptors derive from a human donor with aplastic anemia.

The rearrangement joins TRBV5-8 to TRBJ2-3; D gene uncertain. V lost 2 bases and J lost 2, with 12 bases in between. CDR1 and CDR2 from the germline V gene are SGHTS and YDEGEE. This CDR3 is built from 15 residues. CDR3 nucleotides: TGTGCCAGCAGCTTTGCGAGCGAGAACACAGATACGCAGTATTTT. Encoded protein: CASSFASENTDTQYF.

In the case of this clonotype: One end of the junction fails to match germline, which may point to a read error. This rearrangement joins TRBV9 to TRBJ2-6; 8 nucleotides match TRBD2. This CDR3 is 16 amino acids long. Germline CDR1 is SGDLS and CDR2 is YYNGEE. The CDR3 loop reads CASGVAGNNGYFVLTF. The CDR3 coding sequence is TGTGCCAGCGGCGTAGCGGGGAACAACGGGTACTTCGTCCTGACTTTC.

V gene TRBV7-9 combines with J gene TRBJ2-3; D gene ambiguous. V dropped 5 bases and J dropped 13 bases, with 19 bases sitting between them. The length of the CDR3 is 13 residues. From germline, CDR1 is SEHNR and CDR2 FQNEAQ (reference sequence). The CDR3 coding sequence is TGTGCCAGCAGCGAAGGGTCGGCAGGTGGGGAGTATTTT. Its translation is CASSEGSAGGEYF.

This clonotype was observed a handful of times. This sequence joins TRBV29-1 and TRBJ2-2; D is possibly TRBD1 (5 bases). V lost 4 bases and J 6 bases, leaving 15 bases between the germline ends. Germline CDR1 SQVTM, CDR2 ANQGSEA. This CDR3 spans 14 amino acids. CDR3 loop: CSVGGLGLAGELFF. CDR3 DNA sequence: TGCAGCGTTGGGGGTTTGGGGCTGGCCGGGGAGCTGTTTTTT.

This clonotype was detected a few times. J is TRBJ2-2 and V is TRBV11-3; no clear D gene. This CDR3 has 12 residues. V lost 0 bases to trimming and J lost 11 bases, with 7 bases between them. Germline CDR1 and CDR2: SGHNT and YENEEA. The CDR3 DNA follows: TGTGCCAGCAGCTTAGAACTGGCAGAGCTGTTTTTT. The encoded protein is CASSLELAELFF.

The chain combines TRBV7-8 with TRBJ2-1; D unclear. This CDR3 contains 13 residues. V was clipped by 6 bases and J by 8 bases, with 14 bases between them. The germline V gene encodes CDR1 SGHVS and CDR2 FQNEAQ. CDR3 in amino acids: CASSDGPDDEQFF. The DNA for the CDR3 is TGTGCCAGCAGTGATGGGCCAGACGATGAGCAGTTCTTC.

Comments on this clonotype: One end of the junction is discordant with germline, which a read error may explain. This sequence joins TRBV15 and TRBJ2-3, with 7 nucleotides matching TRBD2. The germline gives CDR1 LNHNV, CDR2 YYDKDF (reference sequence). This CDR3 is built from 14 residues. The CDR3 region is CASSWGGSPDTQYF. In DNA, the CDR3 is TGTGCCAGCAGCTGGGGGGGAAGTCCAGATACCCAGTACTTT.

V gene TRBV7-3 combines with J gene TRBJ2-5, with 12 bases identical to TRBD2. The trim removed 2 bases at V and 4 bases at J, leaving 5 bases unmatched. The CDR3 totals 16 residues. Germline V gives CDR1 SGHTA, CDR2 FQGTGA. The CDR3 coding sequence is TGTGCCAGCAGCTTAGGACTAGCGGGGACCGCAGAGACCCAGTACTTC. Protein: CASSLGLAGTAETQYF.

Worth noting for this clonotype: A read error may produce the germline difference seen at one junction end. The chain is built from TRBV7-9 and TRBJ2-1, with a possible D match to TRBD2 (6 bases). CDR3 size: 14 residues. Germline CDR1 and CDR2: SEHNR and FQNEAQ (reference sequence). The CDR3 region has the DNA TGTGCCAGCAGCTTAGCCGGTGGGGGAGGTGCGCAGGTCTTC. This codes for CASSLAGGGGAQVF.

This clonotype was found a few times. V and J are TRBV10-2 and TRBJ2-7; D is possibly TRBD1 (5 bases). CDR3 length: 12 residues. From germline, CDR1 is WSHSY and CDR2 SAAADI. V was clipped by 6 bases and J by 5 bases, with 11 bases between them. The DNA of the CDR3 is TGCGCCAGCAGGCGTCCAGGGAACGAGCAGTACTTC. Protein sequence: CASRRPGNEQYF.

The chain combines TRBV7-2 with TRBJ1-2; 7 bases align to TRBD1. V gave up 1 base and J gave up 7 bases; unmatched junction bases: 6. Germline-derived CDR1 and CDR2 are SGHTA and FQGNSA. The CDR3 loop spans 14 amino acids. The CDR3 region is CASSLGGTVFGYTF. The CDR3 DNA sequence: TGTGCCAGCAGCTTAGGGGGGACAGTATTTGGCTACACCTTC.

This chain joins TRBV19 and TRBJ1-5; D uncertain. The CDR3 is 15 residues long. Trimming shortened V by 3 bases and J by 5 bases, and 14 bases separated the two germline ends. Germline V lookup: CDR1 LNHDA, CDR2 SQIVND (reference sequence). CDR3 coding DNA: TGTGCCAGTAGTATTGAACACCAAACATATCAGCCCCAGCATTTT. The encoded protein is CASSIEHQTYQPQHF.

This clonotype turned up a few times. The chain has TRBV7-6 and TRBJ1-3; perhaps TRBD1 as D (5 bases). CDR3 length: 15 residues. Germline V CDR1 and CDR2: SGHVS, FNYEAQ. Trimming took 2 bases from V and 3 from J, leaving 11 bases between them. DNA of the CDR3: TGTGCCAGCAGCTTATTTGGGGGGGTTGGAAACACCATATATTTT. Residues: CASSLFGGVGNTIYF.

Notes on this clonotype: Germline and junction disagree at one end, which may indicate a read error. The V call is TRBV2, the J call TRBJ2-3; 9 nucleotides align to TRBD1. Germline V gene lookup returns CDR1 SNHLY and CDR2 FYNNEI. The CDR3 length is 15 residues. CDR3 sequence (DNA): TGTGCCAGCAGCGAAGGGGGACAGGGCACAGCTACGCAGTATTTT. Translating gives CASSEGGQGTATQYF.

The J gene is TRBJ1-5, the V gene TRBV5-4, with D unclear. The V end was cut by 1 base, the J end by 2 bases, with 7 bases between. This CDR3 is built from 14 residues. Germline CDR1 SGHNT, CDR2 YYREEE (reference sequence). The CDR3 sequence: CASSLSNGNQPQHF. The CDR3 nucleotides read TGTGCCAGCAGCTTGTCTAACGGCAATCAGCCCCAGCATTTT.

The chain recombines TRBV5-8 with TRBJ2-5; the D gene is possibly TRBD2 (6 bases). The germline CDR1 and CDR2 sequences are SGHTS and YDEGEE. The CDR3 spans 15 residues. Trimming stripped 4 bases from V and 5 bases from J, with 18 bases between. The CDR3 nucleotides read TGTGCCAGCAGCCTCTACAGCGGGCTAAGGGAGACCCAGTACTTC. Protein: CASSLYSGLRETQYF.

The chain has TRBV19 and TRBJ2-1; TRBD2 agrees at 12 bases. This CDR3 has 13 residues. After removal of 8 bases from V and 7 bases from J, the junction contained 3 bases not matched to a gene. Looked up from germline, CDR1 is LNHDA and CDR2 is SQIVND (reference sequence). The CDR3 sequence is CASSSGRANEQFF. CDR3 nucleotides: TGTGCCAGTTCTAGCGGGAGGGCAAATGAGCAGTTCTTC.

About this clonotype itself: The conserved final phenylalanine or tryptophan is absent from the CDR3, which likely points to a read error. The DNA is left out, because the CDR3 cannot be placed on it with certainty; the CDR3 is given as TCRdb lists it. J is TRBJ2-1 and V is TRBV2; TRBD1, as called in the table, went unchecked against the DNA. Both ends counted, the CDR3 spans 16 residues. Per the germline V gene, CDR1 is SNHLY and CDR2 is FYNNEI. CDR3: CASGDGGTDTQYVGLG.

Concerning this clonotype: A read error may produce the germline difference seen at one junction end. The chain links TRBV2 to TRBJ2-5; 11 bases map to TRBD1. CDR3 length: 15 residues. Germline V gene sequence: CDR1 SNHLY, CDR2 FYNNEI. Written as DNA, the CDR3 is TGTGCCAGCGGGGGCGGACAGGGGGCCCAAGAGTCCCAGTACTTC. Residues: CASGGGQGAQESQYF. The full variable domain, rest sourced from reference TRBV2 and TRBJ2-5, is EPEVTQTPSHQVTQMGQEVILRCVPISNHLYFYWYRQILGQKVEFLVSFYNNEISEKSEIFDDQFSVERPDGSNFTLKIRSTKLEDSAMYFCASGGGQGAQESQYFGPGTRLLVL.

The gene calls are TRBV7-3 and TRBJ2-1; D is uncertain. Germline V gene data show CDR1 as SGHTA and CDR2 as FQGTGA. The CDR3 is made up of 13 amino acids. With 5 bases removed from V and 7 bases from J, the gap between germline ends came to 12 bases. CDR3 bases: TGTGCCAGCAGCATCGGTGCGCGTAATGAGCAGTTCTTC. Translated, it gives CASSIGARNEQFF.

This clonotype was seen a few times. Mismatch with germline at one junction end may stem from a read error. The gene calls are TRBV7-8 and TRBJ2-1; D might be TRBD2 (6 bases). Germline assignment: CDR1 SGHVS and CDR2 FQNEAQ. The CDR3 spans 13 residues. The CDR3: CASSDGGGHETHF. In nucleotides, the CDR3 is TGTGCCAGCAGTGATGGGGGAGGCCACGAGACGCACTTC.

This rearrangement joins TRBV11-1 to TRBJ2-5, with 11 bases matching TRBD1. The J segment lost 2 bases and the V segment lost 11 bases, leaving 7 bases of the junction unmatched. CDR1 SGHAT and CDR2 FQDESV come from the germline V gene (reference sequence). The CDR3 extends over 14 amino acids. CDR3 DNA sequence: TGTGCCGGACAGGGGGCTAGGGAGCAAGAGACCCAGTACTTC. Translation: CAGQGAREQETQYF.